The 14 T cell receptor beta chains reported below all come from one sample, sequenced in a study of cytomegalovirus exposure and HLA in healthy donors. A multiplex PCR was run with 60 Vbeta primers and 13 Jbeta primers. TCRdb keeps only in-frame clones here, not all; method: immunoSEQ multiplex PCR. Recorded here are approximately 38,000 clones; the top ten clones represent over 1%. Sequencing was carried out using PBMCs. These receptors were obtained from a man under 40 in good health and CMV-seronegative.

The chain joins TRBV7-2 to TRBJ1-1; D gene ambiguous. This CDR3 region has 13 residues. Germline loops: CDR1 SGHTA, CDR2 FQGNSA. With 5 bases removed from V and 6 bases from J, the gap between germline ends came to 13 bases. The CDR3 loop is CASSPRTGAEAFF. The CDR3 DNA reads TGTGCCAGCAGCCCCAGGACTGGGGCTGAAGCTTTCTTT.

V is TRBV5-1 and J is TRBJ2-7, with TRBD2 identical over 11 bases. Germline CDR1 is SGHRS and CDR2 is YFSETQ. The CDR3 totals 16 residues. V shed 0 bases and J 2 bases; nucleotides not matched to a gene: 4. CDR3 bases: TGCGCCAGCAGCTTGGGCCGTAGCGGGAGGGCCTACGAGCAGTACTTC. As protein: CASSLGRSGRAYEQYF.

The V and J genes are TRBV5-4 and TRBJ2-5; possibly TRBD2 for D (6 bases). The CDR3 spans 15 residues. The V end was cut by 7 bases, the J end by 2 bases, with 18 bases between. The germline V gene encodes CDR1 SGHNT and CDR2 YYREEE (reference sequence). The CDR3 nucleotides are TGTGCCAGCGGGCGGGAAGCGGAGCGTCAAGAGACCCAGTACTTC. Translated: CASGREAERQETQYF.

V gene TRBV19 combines with J gene TRBJ2-7; 7 positions match TRBD1. This CDR3 has 13 amino acids. Germline assignment: CDR1 LNHDA and CDR2 SQIVND (reference sequence). J gave up 6 bases and V 4 bases, and 6 bases lay outside the gene matches. The CDR3 nucleotides are TGTGCCAGTAGTAGACAGGGCTTGGGCGAGCAGTACTTC. This sequence encodes CASSRQGLGEQYF. Complete variable domain (other parts from reference TRBV19 and TRBJ2-7): DGGITQSPKYLFRKEGQNVTLSCEQNLNHDAMYWYRQDPGQGLRLIYYSQIVNDFQKGDIAEGYSVSREKKESFPLTVTSAQKNPTAFYLCASSRQGLGEQYFGPGTRLTVT.

This rearrangement joins TRBV2 to TRBJ2-7; 7 bases align to TRBD2. CDR1 and CDR2 (germline): SNHLY, FYNNEI. V dropped 0 bases and J dropped 3; count of bases not matched to a gene: 17. CDR3 length equals 19 residues. Written as DNA, the CDR3 is TGTGCCAGCAGTGAAGCGCTAAAGGCTAGCGGAAAACGGGGCTACGAGCAGTACTTC. It yields the protein CASSEALKASGKRGYEQYF.

J is TRBJ1-5 and V is TRBV7-9; 7 bases fit TRBD1. The CDR3 is made up of 15 amino acids. Germline V CDR1 and CDR2: SEHNR, FQNEAQ (reference sequence). J was trimmed by 4 bases and V by 5 bases; bases with no gene match: 8. The CDR3 nucleotides are TGTGCCAGCAGCCGATTGGGACAGCCTAATCAGCCCCAGCATTTT. This gives the protein CASSRLGQPNQPQHF.

CDR3 amino acids: CASSGRTSLGGELFF. The CDR3 coding sequence is TGTGCCAGCAGCGGTAGGACTAGCCTAGGCGGGGAGCTGTTTTTT. The chain couples TRBV7-2 to TRBJ2-2, with 8 bases that match TRBD2. The J segment lost 7 bases and the V segment lost 5 bases, leaving 9 bases of the junction unmatched. Germline V gene lookup returns CDR1 SGHTA and CDR2 FQGNSA. This CDR3 is 15 amino acids long.

CDR3 DNA: TGTGCCAGCAGCTTGGAGGTAGGCCAGGGGCCTGGCTACACCTTC. Encoded protein: CASSLEVGQGPGYTF. The gene calls are TRBV5-4 and TRBJ1-2, with a weak D call TRBD1 (6 bases). Trimming took off 0 bases at V and 7 bases at J, with 16 bases between the two ends. The CDR3 is made up of 15 amino acids. Germline-derived CDR1 and CDR2 are SGHNT and YYREEE (reference sequence). The variable domain in full, with the rest retrieved from reference TRBV5-4 and TRBJ1-2, is ETGVTQSPTHLIKTRGQQVTLRCSSQSGHNTVSWYQQALGQGPQFIFQYYREEENGRGNFPPRFSGLQFPNYSSELNVNALELDDSALYLCASSLEVGQGPGYTFGSGTRLTVV.

The rearrangement uses TRBV5-1 and TRBJ2-7, with D uncertain. The length of the CDR3 is 14 residues. V dropped 0 bases and J dropped 5 bases, with 12 bases sitting between them. Germline CDR1 reads SGHRS; CDR2 reads YFSETQ. The CDR3 reads CASSLESEAHEQYF. In nucleotides, the CDR3 is TGCGCCAGCAGCTTGGAATCCGAGGCTCACGAGCAGTACTTC.

The chain combines TRBV6-5 with TRBJ2-5; D possibly corresponds to TRBD2 (5 bases). This CDR3 spans 15 amino acids. V lost 0 bases and J 2 bases, leaving 10 bases between the germline ends. The germline V gene has CDR1 MNHEY and CDR2 SVGAGI. The CDR3 loop reads CASSYSGIAQETQYF. CDR3 nucleotides: TGTGCCAGCAGTTACTCGGGCATAGCGCAAGAGACCCAGTACTTC.

This chain links TRBV4-3 with TRBJ1-2; 9 bases are shared with TRBD1. Trimming removed 0 bases from V and 2 bases from J; junction bases left unmatched: 10. This CDR3 is built from 18 residues. CDR1 and CDR2 (germline): LGHNA, YSLEER. The CDR3 DNA follows: TGCGCCAGCAGCCAAGACCTACCAGGGACAGGGAGAAACTATGGCTACACCTTC. Encoded protein: CASSQDLPGTGRNYGYTF.

The rearrangement joins TRBV6-1 to TRBJ2-5, with 9 bases lining up with TRBD2. Germline CDR1 and CDR2: MNHNS and SASEGT. The CDR3 extends over 14 amino acids. J was trimmed by 5 bases and V by 11 bases; bases with no gene match: 12. CDR3 coding DNA: TGTGCCGGAAACTTAGCGGGAGAGGCGGAGACCCAGTACTTC. It yields the protein CAGNLAGEAETQYF.

The rearrangement joins TRBV5-1 to TRBJ2-3, with TRBD2 matching 13 bases. CDR3 size: 16 residues. The V and J ends lost 3 bases and 2 bases, in that order; junction bases with no gene match: 3. CDR1 is SGHRS, CDR2 YFSETQ, per germline. The CDR3: CASSSTSGRATDTQYF. The CDR3 DNA reads as TGCGCCAGCAGCTCAACTAGCGGGAGGGCCACAGATACGCAGTATTTT. Drawing the rest from reference TRBV5-1 and TRBJ2-3, the complete variable domain is KAGVTQTPRYLIKTRGQQVTLSCSPISGHRSVSWYQQTPGQGLQFLFEYFSETQRNKGNFPGRFSGRQFSNSRSEMNVSTLELGDSALYLCASSSTSGRATDTQYFGPGTRLTVL.

J is TRBJ1-3 and V is TRBV19; D ambiguous. CDR1 and CDR2 from the germline V gene are LNHDA and SQIVND (reference sequence). This CDR3 contains 17 residues. Deletions cut 7 bases from V and 4 bases from J, with 23 bases between. The CDR3 DNA reads TGTGCCAGTAACCTCGCAGCGGGCGGGGTGTCGGGAAACACCATATATTTT. This sequence encodes CASNLAAGGVSGNTIYF.